This T cell receptor (beta chain) comes out of a study of response to subunit inactivated influenza vaccine (dated by TCRdb to 2017 to 2018). At the level of the whole study: The study used deep quantitative T cell receptor repertoire profiling to track responses to a trivalent subunit inactivated influenza vaccine.

At the junction V is shortened by 2 bases and J by 3 bases, with 5 bases in between. Reading from cysteine to phenylalanine, the CDR3 counts 13 amino acids. Solely the CDR3 DNA is kept, with 39 bases framed from the first base. Taken from the germline V gene, the CDR1 and CDR2 loops are SGHTA and FQGNSA. The library came from RT-PCR. Sequencing used an Illumina HiSeq 2500. In TCRdb, the public reads were trimmed at Q25 with fastp and aligned with MiXCR, with productive beta chains retained. Each entry is one CDR3 protein sequence, shown with its most common DNA and genes. This sample lists roughly 460,000 distinct CDR3 sequences; approximately 10% were detected once. The ten largest clones represent roughly 12% of the sample. According to the study, the label for this sample's time point signals: 40 to 45 days after influenza vaccine administration. Remarks on this clonotype: This clone's antigen is unknown. Base qualities were left out, and no much larger clone turns up one base away.

General conclusions and limits of the study: According to the authors, only a limited number of new T cells may be recruited by each seasonal influenza vaccination.

The chain is encoded by TRBV7-2 joined to TRBJ2-4; the D gene identity is not certain. The starting material was PBMCs from blood, obtained roughly 47 days after vaccination. The receptor comes from a man between 45 and 60 years old who received an inactivated influenza vaccine. Donor details come from another sample of the same person, matched by shared clones. CDR3 region: CASSLFSKNIQYF. Read as DNA, the sequence is TGTGCCAGCAGCTTATTCAGCAAAAACATTCAGTACTTC.